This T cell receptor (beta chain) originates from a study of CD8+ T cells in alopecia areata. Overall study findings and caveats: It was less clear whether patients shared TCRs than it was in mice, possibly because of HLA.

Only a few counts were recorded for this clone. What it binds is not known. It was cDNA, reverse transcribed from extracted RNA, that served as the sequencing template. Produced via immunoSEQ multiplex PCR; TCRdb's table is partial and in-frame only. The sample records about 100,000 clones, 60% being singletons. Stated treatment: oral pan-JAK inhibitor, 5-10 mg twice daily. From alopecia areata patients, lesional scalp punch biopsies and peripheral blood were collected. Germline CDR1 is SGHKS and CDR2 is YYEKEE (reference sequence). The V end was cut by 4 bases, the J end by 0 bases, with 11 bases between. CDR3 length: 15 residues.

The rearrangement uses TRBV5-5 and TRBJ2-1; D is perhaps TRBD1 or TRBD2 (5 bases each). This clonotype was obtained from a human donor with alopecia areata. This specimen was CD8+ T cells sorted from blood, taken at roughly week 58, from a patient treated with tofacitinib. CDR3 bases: TGTGCCAGCAGCGGGGACGTTAGCTCCTACAATGAGCAGTTCTTC. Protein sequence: CASSGDVSSYNEQFF.